The table lists the clone carrying this T cell receptor (beta chain) with a few counts. Its target is not known. TCRdb itself ran the multiplex PCR reads through MiXCR, one entry per CDR3 protein. Of about 200,000 distinct CDR3 sequences in the sample, over 25% were seen once. These data originate in a study of breast tumors, draining lymph nodes, adjacent tissues. General study points: Data only fit, rather than demonstrated, lymph node origin of most tumor T cells. The data were judged consistent with most tumor T cells coming from lymph node and expanding in tumor. Compared with lymph nodes, tumors were less diverse; compared with nontumor tissue, more.

The lymph nodes were axillary draining lymph nodes from breast cancer patients. The CDR3 totals 16 residues. V was shortened by 3 bases and J by 4 bases, with 18 bases between the two germline ends. Per germline, CDR1 MDHEN and CDR2 SYDVKM. V and J are TRBV28 and TRBJ2-5; possible D gene TRBD1, 5 bases. The sequencing sample was made of axillary lymph node tissue. This clonotype originated in a female donor with breast cancer. Some clones in this sample may be carry-over from other donors' samples. CDR3 nucleotides: TGTGCCAGCAGTTTGCCCGGGCCAAGGGGTGTAGAGACCCAGTACTTC. Translated, it gives CASSLPGPRGVETQYF.